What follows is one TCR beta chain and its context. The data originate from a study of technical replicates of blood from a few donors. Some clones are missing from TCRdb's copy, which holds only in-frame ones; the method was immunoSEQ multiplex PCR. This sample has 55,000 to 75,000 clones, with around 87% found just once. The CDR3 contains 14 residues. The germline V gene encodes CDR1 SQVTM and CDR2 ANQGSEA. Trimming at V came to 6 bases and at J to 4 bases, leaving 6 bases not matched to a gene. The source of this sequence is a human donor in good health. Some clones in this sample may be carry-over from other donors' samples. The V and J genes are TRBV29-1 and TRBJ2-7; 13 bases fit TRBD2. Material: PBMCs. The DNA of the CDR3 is TGCAGCGTCGTCGGGACTAGCGGGATATACGAGCAGTACTTC. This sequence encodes CSVVGTSGIYEQYF.